This TCR beta chain derives from a study of blood T cell repertoires in COVID-19. Study-level information: Acute-phase and convalescent COVID-19 samples originated in the United States, Italy and Spain.

The CDR3 has 14 amino acids. Trimming removed 6 bases from V and 2 bases from J; junction bases left unmatched: 3. From germline, CDR1 is MDHEN and CDR2 SYDVKM. The repertoire was sequenced with immunoSEQ multiplex PCR; TCRdb's copy has only in-frame clones and lacks some. The sample records approximately 92,000 clones, roughly 84% being singletons. The chain combines TRBV28 with TRBJ1-5; the match to TRBD1 covers 8 bases. The sequencing input was peripheral blood. The receptor was derived from a woman aged 55 to 70 in a cohort sampled during active or convalescent COVID-19. CDR3 residues: CASSRQGRNQPQHF. The DNA of the CDR3 is TGTGCCAGCAGCCGACAGGGGCGCAATCAGCCCCAGCATTTT.